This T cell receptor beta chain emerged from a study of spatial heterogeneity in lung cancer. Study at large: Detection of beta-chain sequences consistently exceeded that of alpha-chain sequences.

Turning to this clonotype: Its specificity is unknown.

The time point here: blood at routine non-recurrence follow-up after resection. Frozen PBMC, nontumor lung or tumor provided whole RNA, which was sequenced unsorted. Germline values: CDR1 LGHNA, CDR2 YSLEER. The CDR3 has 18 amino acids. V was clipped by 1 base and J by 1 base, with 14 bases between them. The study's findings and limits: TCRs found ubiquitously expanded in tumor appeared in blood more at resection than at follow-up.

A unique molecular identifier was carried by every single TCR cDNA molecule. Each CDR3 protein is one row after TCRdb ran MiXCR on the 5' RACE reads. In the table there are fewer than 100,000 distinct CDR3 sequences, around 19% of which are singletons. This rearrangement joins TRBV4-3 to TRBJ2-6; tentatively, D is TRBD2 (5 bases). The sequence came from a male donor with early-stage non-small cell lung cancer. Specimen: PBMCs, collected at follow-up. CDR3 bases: TGCGCCAGCAGCCAAGGAACGAATCGGGGTTCTGGGGCCAACGTCCTGACTTTC. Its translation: CASSQGTNRGSGANVLTF.